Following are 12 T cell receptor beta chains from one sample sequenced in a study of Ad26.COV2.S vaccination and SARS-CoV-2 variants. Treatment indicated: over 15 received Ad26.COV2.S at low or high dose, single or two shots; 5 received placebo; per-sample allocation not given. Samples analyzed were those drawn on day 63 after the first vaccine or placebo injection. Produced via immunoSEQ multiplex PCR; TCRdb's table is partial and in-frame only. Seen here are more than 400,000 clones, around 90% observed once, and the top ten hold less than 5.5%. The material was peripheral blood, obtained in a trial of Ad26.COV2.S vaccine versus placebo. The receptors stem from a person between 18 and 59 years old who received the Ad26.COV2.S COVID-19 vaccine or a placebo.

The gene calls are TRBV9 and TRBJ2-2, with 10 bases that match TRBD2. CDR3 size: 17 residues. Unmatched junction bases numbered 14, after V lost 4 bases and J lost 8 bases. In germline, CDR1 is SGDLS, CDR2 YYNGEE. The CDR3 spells CASSLTASGRGTGELFF. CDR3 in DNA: TGTGCCAGCAGCCTGACCGCTAGCGGGAGAGGTACTGGGGAGCTGTTTTTT.

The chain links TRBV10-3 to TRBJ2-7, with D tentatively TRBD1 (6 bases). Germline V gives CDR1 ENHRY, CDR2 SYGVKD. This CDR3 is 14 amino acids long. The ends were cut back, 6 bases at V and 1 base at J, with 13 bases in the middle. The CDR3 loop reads CAIRATGTSYEQYF. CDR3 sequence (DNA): TGTGCCATCAGAGCAACAGGGACGTCCTACGAGCAGTACTTC.

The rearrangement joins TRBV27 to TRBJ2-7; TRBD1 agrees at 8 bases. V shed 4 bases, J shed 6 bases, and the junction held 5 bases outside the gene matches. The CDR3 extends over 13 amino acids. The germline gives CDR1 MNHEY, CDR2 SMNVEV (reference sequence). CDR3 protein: CASSSTGGTEQYF. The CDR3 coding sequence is TGTGCCAGCAGTTCTACAGGGGGTACCGAGCAGTACTTC.

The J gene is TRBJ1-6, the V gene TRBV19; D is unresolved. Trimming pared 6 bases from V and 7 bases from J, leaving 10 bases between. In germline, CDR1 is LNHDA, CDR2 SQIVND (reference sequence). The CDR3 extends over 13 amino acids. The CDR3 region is CASRRTVNSPLHF. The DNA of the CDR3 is TGTGCCAGTAGGCGGACGGTGAATTCACCCCTCCACTTT.

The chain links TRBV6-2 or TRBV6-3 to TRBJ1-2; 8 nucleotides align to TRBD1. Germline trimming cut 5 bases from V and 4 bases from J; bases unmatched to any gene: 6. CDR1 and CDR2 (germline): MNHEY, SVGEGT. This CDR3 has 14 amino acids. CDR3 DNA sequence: TGTGCCAGCAGTCTCCCAGGGGGCATCTATGGCTACACCTTC. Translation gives CASSLPGGIYGYTF.

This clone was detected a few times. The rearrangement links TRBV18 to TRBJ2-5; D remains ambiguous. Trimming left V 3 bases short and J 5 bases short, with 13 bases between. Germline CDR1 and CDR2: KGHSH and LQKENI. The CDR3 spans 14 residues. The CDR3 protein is CASSPGSPRETQYF. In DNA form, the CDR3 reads TGTGCCAGCTCACCCGGTTCGCCGCGGGAGACCCAGTACTTC.

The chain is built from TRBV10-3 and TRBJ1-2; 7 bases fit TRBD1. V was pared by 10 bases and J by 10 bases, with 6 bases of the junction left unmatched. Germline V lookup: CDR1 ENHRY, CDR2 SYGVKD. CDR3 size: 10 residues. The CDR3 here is CATRDSFYTF. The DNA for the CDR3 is TGTGCCACCCGGGACAGCTTCTACACCTTC.

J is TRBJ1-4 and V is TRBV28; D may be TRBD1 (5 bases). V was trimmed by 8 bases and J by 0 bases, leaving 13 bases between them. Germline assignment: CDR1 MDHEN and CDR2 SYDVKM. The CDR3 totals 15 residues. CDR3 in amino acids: CASVTGGATNEKLFF. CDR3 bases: TGTGCCAGCGTCACGGGAGGGGCAACTAATGAAAAACTGTTTTTT. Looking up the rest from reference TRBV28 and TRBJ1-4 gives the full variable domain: DVKVTQSSRYLVKRTGEKVFLECVQDMDHENMFWYRQDPGLGLRLIYFSYDVKMKEKGDIPEGYSVSREKKERFSLILESASTNQTSMYLCASVTGGATNEKLFFGSGTQLSVL.

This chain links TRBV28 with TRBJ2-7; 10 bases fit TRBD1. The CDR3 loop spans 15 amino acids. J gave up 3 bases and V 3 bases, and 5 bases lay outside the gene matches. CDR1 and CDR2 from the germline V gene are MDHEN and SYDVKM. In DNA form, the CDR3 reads TGTGCCAGCAGTTTTTCGGGGACAGGGGACTACGAGCAGTACTTC. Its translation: CASSFSGTGDYEQYF.

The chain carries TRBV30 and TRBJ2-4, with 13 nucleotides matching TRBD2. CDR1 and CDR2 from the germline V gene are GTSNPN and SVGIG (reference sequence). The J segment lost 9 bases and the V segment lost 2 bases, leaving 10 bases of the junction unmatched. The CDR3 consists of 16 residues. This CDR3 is CAWSFMTSGGPGIQYF. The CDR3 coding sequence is TGTGCCTGGAGTTTTATGACTAGCGGGGGGCCGGGCATTCAGTACTTC.

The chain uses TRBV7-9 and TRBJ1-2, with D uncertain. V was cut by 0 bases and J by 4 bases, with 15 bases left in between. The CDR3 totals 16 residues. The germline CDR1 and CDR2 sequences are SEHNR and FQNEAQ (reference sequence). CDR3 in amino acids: CASSLALNDAIYGYTF. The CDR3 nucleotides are TGTGCCAGCAGCTTAGCGCTCAACGACGCCATCTATGGCTACACCTTC. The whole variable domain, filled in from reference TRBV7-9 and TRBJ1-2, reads DTGVSQNPRHKITKRGQNVTFRCDPISEHNRLYWYRQTLGQGPEFLTYFQNEAQLEKSRLLSDRFSAERPKGSFSTLEIQRTEQGDSAMYLCASSLALNDAIYGYTFGSGTRLTVV.

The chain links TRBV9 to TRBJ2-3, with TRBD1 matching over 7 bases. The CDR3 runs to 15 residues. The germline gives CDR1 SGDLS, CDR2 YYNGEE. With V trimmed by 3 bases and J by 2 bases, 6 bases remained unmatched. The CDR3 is CASSDRDRVTDTQYF. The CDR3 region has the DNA TGTGCCAGCAGCGACCGGGACAGAGTCACAGATACGCAGTATTTT.